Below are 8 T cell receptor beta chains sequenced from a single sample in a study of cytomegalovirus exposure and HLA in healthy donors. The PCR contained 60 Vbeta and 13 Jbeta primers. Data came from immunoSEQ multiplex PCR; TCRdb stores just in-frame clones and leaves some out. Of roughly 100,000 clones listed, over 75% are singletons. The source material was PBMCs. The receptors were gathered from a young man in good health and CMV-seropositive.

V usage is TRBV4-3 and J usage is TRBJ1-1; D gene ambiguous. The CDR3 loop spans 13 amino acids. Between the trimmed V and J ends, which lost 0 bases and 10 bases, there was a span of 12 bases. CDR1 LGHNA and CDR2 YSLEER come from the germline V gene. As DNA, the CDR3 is TGCGCCAGCAGCCAAGATATCGGAGCGAGAGCTTTCTTT. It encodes CASSQDIGARAFF.

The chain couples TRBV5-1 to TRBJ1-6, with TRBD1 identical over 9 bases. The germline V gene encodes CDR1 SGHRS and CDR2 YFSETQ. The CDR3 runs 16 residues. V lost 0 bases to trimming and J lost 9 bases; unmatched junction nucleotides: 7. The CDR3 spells CASSLGDRVMGSPLHF. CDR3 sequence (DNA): TGCGCCAGCAGCTTGGGGGACAGGGTAATGGGTTCACCCCTCCACTTT.

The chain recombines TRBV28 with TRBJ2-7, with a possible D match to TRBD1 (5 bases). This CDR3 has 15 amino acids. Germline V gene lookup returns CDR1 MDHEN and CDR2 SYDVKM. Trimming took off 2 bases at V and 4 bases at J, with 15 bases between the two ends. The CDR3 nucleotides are TGTGCCAGCAGTTTAATCCAGGGTGGAAGGTACGAGCAGTACTTC. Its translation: CASSLIQGGRYEQYF.

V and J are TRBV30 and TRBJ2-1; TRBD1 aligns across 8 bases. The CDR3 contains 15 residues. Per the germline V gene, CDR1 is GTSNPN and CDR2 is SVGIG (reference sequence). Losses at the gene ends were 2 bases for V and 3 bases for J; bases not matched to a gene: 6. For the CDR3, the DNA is TGTGCCTGGAGTCCAAACAGGGGGTTCTACAATGAGCAGTTCTTC. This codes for CAWSPNRGFYNEQFF.

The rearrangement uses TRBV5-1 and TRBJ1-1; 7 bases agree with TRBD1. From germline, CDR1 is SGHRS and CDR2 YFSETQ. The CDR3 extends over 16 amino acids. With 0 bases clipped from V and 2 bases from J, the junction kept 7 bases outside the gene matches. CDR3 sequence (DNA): TGCGCCAGCAGCTTGGCAAAGGGACAGTTAAACACTGAAGCTTTCTTT. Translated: CASSLAKGQLNTEAFF.

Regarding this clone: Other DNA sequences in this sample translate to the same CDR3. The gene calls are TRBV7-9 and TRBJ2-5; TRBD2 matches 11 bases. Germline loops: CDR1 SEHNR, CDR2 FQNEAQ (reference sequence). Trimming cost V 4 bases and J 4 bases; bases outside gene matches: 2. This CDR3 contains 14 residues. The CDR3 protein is CASSSLAGGETQYF. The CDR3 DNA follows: TGTGCCAGCAGCTCCCTAGCGGGGGGAGAGACCCAGTACTTC. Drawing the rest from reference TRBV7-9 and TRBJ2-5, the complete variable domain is DTGVSQNPRHKITKRGQNVTFRCDPISEHNRLYWYRQTLGQGPEFLTYFQNEAQLEKSRLLSDRFSAERPKGSFSTLEIQRTEQGDSAMYLCASSSLAGGETQYFGPGTRLLVL.

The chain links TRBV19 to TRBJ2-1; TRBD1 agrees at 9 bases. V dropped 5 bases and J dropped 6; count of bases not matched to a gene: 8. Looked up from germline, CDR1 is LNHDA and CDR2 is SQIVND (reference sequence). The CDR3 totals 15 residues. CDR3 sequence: CASSDGQGPFNEQFF. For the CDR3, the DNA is TGTGCCAGTAGTGACGGACAGGGGCCCTTCAATGAGCAGTTCTTC. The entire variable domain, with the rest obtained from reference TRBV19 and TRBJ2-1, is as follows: DGGITQSPKYLFRKEGQNVTLSCEQNLNHDAMYWYRQDPGQGLRLIYYSQIVNDFQKGDIAEGYSVSREKKESFPLTVTSAQKNPTAFYLCASSDGQGPFNEQFFGPGTRLTVL.

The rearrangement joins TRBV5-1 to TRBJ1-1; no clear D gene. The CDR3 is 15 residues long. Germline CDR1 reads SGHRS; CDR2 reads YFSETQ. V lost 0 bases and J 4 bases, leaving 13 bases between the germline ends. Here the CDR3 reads CASSLDFALSTEAFF. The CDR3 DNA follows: TGCGCCAGCAGCTTGGATTTCGCTCTCAGCACTGAAGCTTTCTTT.